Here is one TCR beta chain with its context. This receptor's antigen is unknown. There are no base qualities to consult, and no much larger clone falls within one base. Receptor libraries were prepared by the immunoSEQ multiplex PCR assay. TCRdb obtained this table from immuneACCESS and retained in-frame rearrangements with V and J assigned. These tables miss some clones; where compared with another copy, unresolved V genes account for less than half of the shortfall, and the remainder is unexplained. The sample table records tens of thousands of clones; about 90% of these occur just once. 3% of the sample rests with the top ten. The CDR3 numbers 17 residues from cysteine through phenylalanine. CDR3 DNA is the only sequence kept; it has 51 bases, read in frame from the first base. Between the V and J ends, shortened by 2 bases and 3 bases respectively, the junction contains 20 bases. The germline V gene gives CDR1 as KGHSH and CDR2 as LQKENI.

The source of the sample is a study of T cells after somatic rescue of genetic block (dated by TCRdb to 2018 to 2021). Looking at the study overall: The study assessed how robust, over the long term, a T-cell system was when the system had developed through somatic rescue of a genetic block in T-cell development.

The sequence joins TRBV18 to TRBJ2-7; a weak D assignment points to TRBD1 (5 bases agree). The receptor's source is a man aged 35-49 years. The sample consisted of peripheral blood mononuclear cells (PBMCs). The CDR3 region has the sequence CASSPTTGGTVFYEQYF. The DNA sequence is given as TGTGCCAGCTCACCAACTACAGGTGGCACCGTCTTCTACGAGCAGTACTTC.